The 22 T cell receptor beta chains given below trace back to one sample, sequenced in a study of T cells in localized non-small cell lung cancer (dated by TCRdb to 2020 to 2021). Libraries came from the immunoSEQ multiplex PCR assay. TCRdb stores this immuneACCESS table with in-frame sequences only. Part of the clones is absent; in the studies checked, under half of the shortfall reflects unresolved V genes, and no reason is known for the rest. This sample lists 75,000 to 85,000 clones; 75% to 85% were detected once. The ten top clones hold less than 9.5% of the sample. The sequencing here drew on peripheral blood, taken before any cancer treatment. The receptors come from a female donor over 55 with stage I lung adenocarcinoma.

This chain uses TRBV19 with TRBJ1-2; the D is unclear. CDR1 is LNHDA, CDR2 SQIVND, per germline (reference sequence). V was clipped by 5 bases and J by 4 bases, with 8 bases between them. The CDR3 contains 12 residues. DNA for the CDR3: TGTGCCAGTAGTTCGGGTCTCTATGGCTACACCTTC. This sequence encodes CASSSGLYGYTF. Complete variable domain (other parts from reference TRBV19 and TRBJ1-2): DGGITQSPKYLFRKEGQNVTLSCEQNLNHDAMYWYRQDPGQGLRLIYYSQIVNDFQKGDIAEGYSVSREKKESFPLTVTSAQKNPTAFYLCASSSGLYGYTFGSGTRLTVV.

The chain has TRBV7-2 and TRBJ2-3, with D unclear. The CDR3 loop spans 15 amino acids. CDR1 SGHTA and CDR2 FQGNSA come from the germline V gene. V lost 3 bases, J lost 4 bases, and 14 bases lay in between. The chain's CDR3 is CASSFLPGDADTQYF. In DNA form, the CDR3 reads TGTGCCAGCAGCTTTCTTCCCGGTGACGCAGATACGCAGTATTTT.

The V gene is TRBV15, the J gene TRBJ2-2; D might be TRBD2 (5 bases). Trimming took off 3 bases at V and 1 base at J, with 15 bases between the two ends. This CDR3 comprises 17 residues. The germline gives CDR1 LNHNV, CDR2 YYDKDF (reference sequence). This chain's CDR3 is CATSSLATLGNTGELFF. The CDR3 coding sequence is TGTGCCACCAGCAGTCTAGCTACACTAGGGAACACCGGGGAGCTGTTTTTT.

V gene TRBV7-2 combines with J gene TRBJ2-2; D not certain. V was shortened by 1 base and J by 4 bases, with 4 bases between the two germline ends. The CDR3 is 13 amino acids. The germline gives CDR1 SGHTA, CDR2 FQGNSA. The CDR3 bases are TGTGCCAGCAGCTTAGATCCCACCGGGGAGCTGTTTTTT. Its translation is CASSLDPTGELFF.

This clone was detected only once. The genes are TRBV2 and TRBJ1-6, with a tentative D call TRBD1 (5 bases). Germline V gives CDR1 SNHLY, CDR2 FYNNEI. V gave up 4 bases and J gave up 9 bases, with 10 bases separating them. This CDR3 comprises 13 residues. The CDR3 is CASSVGQGSPLHF. The CDR3 DNA reads TGTGCCAGCAGTGTTGGGCAGGGTTCACCCCTCCACTTT.

The chain has TRBV29-1 and TRBJ2-7; D gene uncertain. V lost 3 bases, J lost 0 bases, and 6 bases lay in between. This CDR3 has 12 residues. Germline V CDR1 and CDR2: SQVTM, ANQGSEA. The CDR3 coding sequence is TGCAGCGTTGAGGAGAACTCCTACGAGCAGTACTTC. Translated: CSVEENSYEQYF.

V usage is TRBV15 and J usage is TRBJ2-7; tentative D call: TRBD1 (5 bases). The V end was cut by 4 bases, the J end by 3 bases, with 19 bases between. CDR3 length equals 16 residues. Germline-derived CDR1 and CDR2 are LNHNV and YYDKDF (reference sequence). CDR3 protein: CATSKSVRDSLYEQYF. CDR3 in DNA: TGTGCCACCAGCAAAAGCGTCCGAGACAGCCTCTACGAGCAGTACTTC.

This clone is a singleton in its sample. The chain has TRBV5-1 and TRBJ1-2; D ambiguous. In germline, CDR1 is SGHRS, CDR2 YFSETQ. With 7 bases removed from V and 0 bases from J, the gap between germline ends came to 13 bases. The CDR3 sequence is 14 residues long. CDR3 sequence reads: CASQLTPSNYGYTF. The CDR3 coding sequence is TGCGCCAGCCAATTAACACCTTCTAACTATGGCTACACCTTC.

The CDR3 region has the DNA TGTGCCACCTCTTACGAGCAGTACTTC. Encoded protein: CATSYEQYF. The chain recombines TRBV6-1 with TRBJ2-7; D is undetermined. V lost 10 bases to trimming and J lost 4 bases, with 5 bases between them. Germline CDR1 is MNHNS and CDR2 is SASEGT. CDR3 length equals 9 residues.

The chain recombines TRBV5-6 with TRBJ2-5; 8 nucleotides line up with TRBD2. The CDR3 spans 14 residues. Germline CDR1 reads SGHDT; CDR2 reads YYEEEE. With 2 bases clipped from V and 4 bases from J, the junction kept 4 bases outside the gene matches. Here the CDR3 reads CASSLAGEGETQYF. As DNA, the CDR3 is TGTGCCAGCAGCTTAGCGGGGGAGGGAGAGACCCAGTACTTC. Full variable domain (rest looked up from reference TRBV5-6 and TRBJ2-5): DAGVTQSPTHLIKTRGQQVTLRCSPKSGHDTVSWYQQALGQGPQFIFQYYEEEERQRGNFPDRFSGHQFPNYSSELNVNALLLGDSALYLCASSLAGEGETQYFGPGTRLLVL.

The chain links TRBV5-1 to TRBJ1-4; tentatively, D is TRBD1 (5 bases). Looked up from germline, CDR1 is SGHRS and CDR2 is YFSETQ. Trimming left V 0 bases short and J 2 bases short, with 11 bases between. The CDR3 has 16 residues. Here the CDR3 DNA reads TGCGCCAGCAGCTTGGCCAGGACACCGACTAATGAAAAACTGTTTTTT. Amino acid sequence: CASSLARTPTNEKLFF.

The V gene is TRBV4-3, the J gene TRBJ1-5; unclear D gene. Between the trimmed V and J ends, which lost 1 base and 3 bases, there was a span of 13 bases. The CDR3 runs 16 residues. Germline V gene sequence: CDR1 LGHNA, CDR2 YSLEER. Written as DNA, the CDR3 is TGCGCCAGCAGCCAAGTATGCAGGCCGCACAATCAGCCCCAGCATTTT. As protein: CASSQVCRPHNQPQHF.

The rearrangement joins TRBV9 to TRBJ2-3; the D is unclear. Trimming pared 0 bases from V and 6 bases from J, leaving 11 bases between. CDR1 is SGDLS and CDR2 is YYNGEE in the germline V gene. The CDR3 sequence is 14 residues long. This chain's CDR3 is CASSVEGVRDTQYF. In nucleotides, the CDR3 is TGTGCCAGCAGCGTAGAAGGTGTAAGGGATACGCAGTATTTT.

This sequence joins TRBV14 and TRBJ2-5, with no clear D. This CDR3 comprises 17 residues. The V and J ends lost 2 bases and 1 base respectively, with 17 bases between them. CDR1 and CDR2 (germline): SGHDN, FVKESK. The CDR3 DNA reads TGTGCCAGCAGCCAACACCAATCCCGGGCCTCCCAAGAGACCCAGTACTTC. Translating gives CASSQHQSRASQETQYF.

CDR3 in amino acids: CASSQGSTGASNEKLFF. For the CDR3, the DNA is TGCGCCAGCAGCCAAGGTTCGACAGGGGCTTCTAATGAAAAACTGTTTTTT. This chain uses TRBV4-3 with TRBJ1-4, with 8 bases identical to TRBD1. Trimming took 1 base from V and 3 from J; bases not matched to a gene: 7. This CDR3 has 17 amino acids. Germline assignment: CDR1 LGHNA and CDR2 YSLEER.

The chain carries TRBV29-1 and TRBJ1-4, with 9 bases that match TRBD1. The V gene's germline CDR1 is SQVTM and CDR2 ANQGSEA. The J segment lost 1 base and the V segment lost 4 bases, leaving 1 base of the junction unmatched. The CDR3 is 14 amino acids. The CDR3 DNA reads TGCAGCGTTGGGGACAGGGAAACTAATGAAAAACTGTTTTTT. Translated: CSVGDRETNEKLFF. The whole variable domain, remainder taken from reference TRBV29-1 and TRBJ1-4, is SAVISQKPSRDICQRGTSLTIQCQVDSQVTMMFWYRQQPGQSLTLIATANQGSEATYESGFVIDKFPISRPNLTFSTLTVSNMSPEDSSIYLCSVGDRETNEKLFFGSGTQLSVL.

The rearrangement joins TRBV6-5 to TRBJ2-7; TRBD1 or TRBD2 may be the D gene (5 bases each). Trimming shortened V by 0 bases and J by 4 bases, and 13 bases separated the two germline ends. This CDR3 spans 15 amino acids. Germline V gives CDR1 MNHEY, CDR2 SVGAGI. CDR3 coding DNA: TGTGCCAGCAGTTACTCGGGGGAGCCCCCTTACGAGCAGTACTTC. The encoded protein is CASSYSGEPPYEQYF.

Written as DNA, the CDR3 is TGTGCCAGCAGCGTAGACAGCGCCACAGATACGCAGTATTTT. Translating it yields CASSVDSATDTQYF. The chain links TRBV9 to TRBJ2-3; D not resolved. The germline V and J ends were trimmed by 0 bases and 2 bases, with 7 bases remaining between them. Looked up from germline, CDR1 is SGDLS and CDR2 is YYNGEE. The CDR3 sequence is 14 residues long.

The J gene is TRBJ1-6, the V gene TRBV5-4; tentative D call: TRBD1 (5 bases). This CDR3 is built from 17 residues. Germline V lookup: CDR1 SGHNT, CDR2 YYREEE (reference sequence). Trimming shortened V by 9 bases and J by 6 bases, and 25 bases separated the two germline ends. Here the CDR3 reads CATRPMGPGLSNSPLHF. The CDR3 bases are TGTGCCACCAGACCCATGGGACCGGGACTTTCTAATTCACCCCTCCACTTT.

The CDR3 DNA reads as TGTGCCACCAGCAGAGATCTTACAGGGGGAGACACCGGGGAGCTGTTTTTT. Its translation is CATSRDLTGGDTGELFF. This sequence joins TRBV15 and TRBJ2-2; the match to TRBD1 covers 8 bases. CDR1 LNHNV and CDR2 YYDKDF come from the germline V gene (reference sequence). The CDR3 covers 17 residues. The ends lost 0 bases at V and 3 bases at J; junction bases unmatched: 6.

The chain uses TRBV4-1 and TRBJ2-1; 10 bases are shared with TRBD2. CDR1 and CDR2 from the germline V gene are MGHRA and YSYEKL. V trimming: 4 bases; J trimming: 4 bases; junction bases outside the gene matches: 7. The CDR3 runs to 16 residues. The CDR3 sequence is CASSPAGLAIYNEQFF. CDR3 coding DNA: TGCGCCAGCAGCCCGGCGGGACTAGCGATTTACAATGAGCAGTTCTTC.

V gene TRBV19 combines with J gene TRBJ2-3, with D tentatively TRBD2 (5 bases). Trimming left V 4 bases short and J 1 base short, with 18 bases between. Germline V gene lookup returns CDR1 LNHDA and CDR2 SQIVND (reference sequence). The CDR3 contains 17 residues. CDR3 amino acids: CASSTGPPVRGTDTQYF. CDR3 sequence (DNA): TGTGCCAGTAGTACTGGCCCCCCTGTGCGGGGCACAGATACGCAGTATTTT.